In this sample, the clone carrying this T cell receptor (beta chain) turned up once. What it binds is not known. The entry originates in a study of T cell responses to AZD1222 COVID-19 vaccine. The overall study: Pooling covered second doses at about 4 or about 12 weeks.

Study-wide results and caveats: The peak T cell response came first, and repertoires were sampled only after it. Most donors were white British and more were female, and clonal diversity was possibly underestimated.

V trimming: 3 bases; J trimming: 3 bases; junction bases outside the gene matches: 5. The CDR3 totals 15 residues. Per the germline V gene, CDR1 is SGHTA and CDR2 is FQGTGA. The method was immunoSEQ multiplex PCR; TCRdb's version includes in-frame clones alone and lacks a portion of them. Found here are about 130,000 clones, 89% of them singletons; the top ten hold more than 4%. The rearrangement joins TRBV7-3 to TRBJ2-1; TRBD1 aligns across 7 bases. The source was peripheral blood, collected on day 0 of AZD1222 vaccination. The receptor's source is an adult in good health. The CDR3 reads CASSLAGQVYNEQFF. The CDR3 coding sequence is TGTGCCAGCAGCTTGGCCGGACAGGTCTACAATGAGCAGTTCTTC.